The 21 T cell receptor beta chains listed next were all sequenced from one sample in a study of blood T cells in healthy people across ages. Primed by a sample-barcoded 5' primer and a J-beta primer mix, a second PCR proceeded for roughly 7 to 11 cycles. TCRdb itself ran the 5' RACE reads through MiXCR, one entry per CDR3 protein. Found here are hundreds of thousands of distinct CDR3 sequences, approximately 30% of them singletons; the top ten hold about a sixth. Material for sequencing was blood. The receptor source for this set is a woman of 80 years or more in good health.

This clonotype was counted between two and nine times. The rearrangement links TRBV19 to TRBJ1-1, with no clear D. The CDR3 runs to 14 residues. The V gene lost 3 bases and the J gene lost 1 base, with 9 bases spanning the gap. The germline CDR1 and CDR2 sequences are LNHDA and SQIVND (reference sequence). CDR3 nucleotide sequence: TGTGCCAGTAGTATCCCCATGGGGAACACTGAAGCTTTCTTT. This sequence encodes CASSIPMGNTEAFF.

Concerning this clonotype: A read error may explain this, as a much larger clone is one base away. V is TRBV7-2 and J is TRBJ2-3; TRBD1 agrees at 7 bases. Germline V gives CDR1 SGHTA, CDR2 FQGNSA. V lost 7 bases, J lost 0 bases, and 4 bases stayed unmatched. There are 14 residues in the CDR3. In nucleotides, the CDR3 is TGTGCCAGCAACCCGGACAGGAGCACAGATACGCAGTATTTT. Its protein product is CASNPDRSTDTQYF.

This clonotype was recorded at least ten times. The DNA of the CDR3 is TGTGCCAGCAGTACGACAGGGGTTAACTACGAGCAGTACTTC. This encodes CASSTTGVNYEQYF. The chain carries TRBV6-1 and TRBJ2-7, with 8 nucleotides matching TRBD1. After removal of 5 bases from V and 3 bases from J, the junction contained 6 bases not matched to a gene. Germline CDR1 MNHNS, CDR2 SASEGT. CDR3 length equals 14 residues.

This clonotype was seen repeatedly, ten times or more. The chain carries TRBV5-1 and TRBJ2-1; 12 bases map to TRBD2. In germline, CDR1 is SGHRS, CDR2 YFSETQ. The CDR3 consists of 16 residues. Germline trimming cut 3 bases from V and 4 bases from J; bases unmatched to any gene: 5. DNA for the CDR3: TGCGCCAGCAGCTGGGGGACTAGCGGGTATTACAATGAGCAGTTCTTC. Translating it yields CASSWGTSGYYNEQFF.

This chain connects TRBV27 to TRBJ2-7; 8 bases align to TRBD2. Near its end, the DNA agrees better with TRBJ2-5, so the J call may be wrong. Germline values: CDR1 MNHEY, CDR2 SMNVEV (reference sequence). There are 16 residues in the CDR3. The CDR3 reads CASSPLGGRLQETQYF. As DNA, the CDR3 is TGTGCCAGCAGTCCCTTAGGCGGGAGGCTTCAAGAGACCCAGTACTTC.

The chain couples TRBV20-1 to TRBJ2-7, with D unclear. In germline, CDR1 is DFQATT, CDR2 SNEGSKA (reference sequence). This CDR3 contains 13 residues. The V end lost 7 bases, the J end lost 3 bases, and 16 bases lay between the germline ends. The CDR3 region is CSGLGIGSYEQYF. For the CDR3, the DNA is TGCAGTGGCCTTGGGATCGGTAGCTACGAGCAGTACTTC.

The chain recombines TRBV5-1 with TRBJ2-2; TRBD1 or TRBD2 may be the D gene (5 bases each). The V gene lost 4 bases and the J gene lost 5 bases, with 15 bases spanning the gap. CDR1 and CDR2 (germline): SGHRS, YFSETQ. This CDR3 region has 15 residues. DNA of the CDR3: TGCGCCAGCAGCCCTGGGACCAGAGGGACCGGGGAGCTGTTTTTT. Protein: CASSPGTRGTGELFF.

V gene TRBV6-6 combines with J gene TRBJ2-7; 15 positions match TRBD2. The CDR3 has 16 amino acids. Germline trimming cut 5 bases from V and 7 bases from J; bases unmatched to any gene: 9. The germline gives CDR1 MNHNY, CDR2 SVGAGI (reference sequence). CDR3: CASSTGLAGGPDEQYF. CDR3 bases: TGTGCCAGCAGTACCGGACTAGCGGGGGGGCCGGATGAGCAGTACTTC.

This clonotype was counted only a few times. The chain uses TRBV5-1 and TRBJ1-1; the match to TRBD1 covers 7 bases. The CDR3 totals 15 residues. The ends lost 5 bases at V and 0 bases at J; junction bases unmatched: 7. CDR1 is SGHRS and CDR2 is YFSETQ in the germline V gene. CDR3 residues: CASRKNRGLNTEAFF. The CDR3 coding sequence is TGCGCCAGCAGAAAGAACAGGGGCTTGAACACTGAAGCTTTCTTT.

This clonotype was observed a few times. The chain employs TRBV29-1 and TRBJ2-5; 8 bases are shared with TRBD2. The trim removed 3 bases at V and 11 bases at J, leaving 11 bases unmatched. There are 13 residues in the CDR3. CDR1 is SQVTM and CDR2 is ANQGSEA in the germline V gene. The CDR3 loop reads CSVDGGGHNEQYF. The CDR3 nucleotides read TGCAGCGTTGACGGGGGGGGCCACAATGAGCAGTACTTC. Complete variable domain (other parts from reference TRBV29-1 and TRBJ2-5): SAVISQKPSRDICQRGTSLTIQCQVDSQVTMMFWYRQQPGQSLTLIATANQGSEATYESGFVIDKFPISRPNLTFSTLTVSNMSPEDSSIYLCSVDGGGHNEQYFGPGTRLLVL.

CDR3 nucleotides: TGTGCCAGCAGCTTGGGACTCGGGGGGCGCACAGATACGCAGTATTTT. Protein product: CASSLGLGGRTDTQYF. The chain combines TRBV5-6 with TRBJ2-3, with D tentatively TRBD2 (7 bases). The germline V gene has CDR1 SGHDT and CDR2 YYEEEE. The V end lost 0 bases, the J end lost 1 base, and 12 bases lay between the germline ends. There are 16 residues in the CDR3.

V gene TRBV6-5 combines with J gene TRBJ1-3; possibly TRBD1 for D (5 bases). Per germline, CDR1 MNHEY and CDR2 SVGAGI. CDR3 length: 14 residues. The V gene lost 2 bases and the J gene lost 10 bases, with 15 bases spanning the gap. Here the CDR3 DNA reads TGTGCCAGCAGTTACGGGCCAGCGGGGGATACCATATATTTT. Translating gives CASSYGPAGDTIYF.

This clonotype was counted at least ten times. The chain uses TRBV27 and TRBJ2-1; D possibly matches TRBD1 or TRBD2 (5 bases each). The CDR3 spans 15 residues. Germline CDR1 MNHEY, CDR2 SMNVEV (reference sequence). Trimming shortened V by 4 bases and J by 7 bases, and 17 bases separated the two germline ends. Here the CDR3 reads CASSSTLLGTNEQFF. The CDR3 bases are TGTGCCAGCAGTTCGACCCTGCTCGGGACGAATGAGCAGTTCTTC.

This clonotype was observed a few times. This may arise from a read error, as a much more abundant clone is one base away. CDR3 in amino acids: CACTPKGGANEQFF. The CDR3 DNA reads as TGTGCCTGCACCCCTAAGGGGGGGGCCAATGAGCAGTTCTTC. The rearrangement links TRBV12-3 or TRBV12-4 to TRBJ2-1, with D possibly TRBD2 on 7 matching bases. The CDR3 loop spans 14 amino acids. V shed 11 bases and J shed 6 bases, with 20 bases lying between them.

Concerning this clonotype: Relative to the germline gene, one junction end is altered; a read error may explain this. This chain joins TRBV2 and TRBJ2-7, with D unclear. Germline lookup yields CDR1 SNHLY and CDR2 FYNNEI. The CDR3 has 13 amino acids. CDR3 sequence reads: CASSAEKFHEQYF. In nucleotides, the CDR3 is TGTGCCAGCAGTGCGGAGAAGTTCCACGAGCAGTACTTT. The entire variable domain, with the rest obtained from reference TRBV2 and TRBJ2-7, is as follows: EPEVTQTPSHQVTQMGQEVILRCVPISNHLYFYWYRQILGQKVEFLVSFYNNEISEKSEIFDDQFSVERPDGSNFTLKIRSTKLEDSAMYFCASSAEKFHEQYFGPGTRLTVT.

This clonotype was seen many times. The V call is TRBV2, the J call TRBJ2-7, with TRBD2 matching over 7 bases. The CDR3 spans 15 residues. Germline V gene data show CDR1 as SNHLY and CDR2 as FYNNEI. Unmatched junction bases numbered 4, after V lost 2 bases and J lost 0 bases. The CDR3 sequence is CASSESRGISYEQYF. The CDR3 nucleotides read TGTGCCAGCAGTGAATCGCGGGGGATCTCCTACGAGCAGTACTTC.

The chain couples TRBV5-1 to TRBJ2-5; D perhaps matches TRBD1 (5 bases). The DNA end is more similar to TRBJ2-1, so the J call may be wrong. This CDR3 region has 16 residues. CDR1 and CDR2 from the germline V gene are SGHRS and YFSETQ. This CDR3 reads CASTAGSSTAKETQFF. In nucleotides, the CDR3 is TGCGCCAGCACGGCAGGGTCCTCCACGGCCAAAGAGACCCAGTTCTTC.

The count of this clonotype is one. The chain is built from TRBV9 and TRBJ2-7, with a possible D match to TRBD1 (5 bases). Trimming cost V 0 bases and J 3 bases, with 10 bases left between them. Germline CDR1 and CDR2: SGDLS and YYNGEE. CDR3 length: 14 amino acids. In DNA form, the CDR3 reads TGTGCCAGCAGCGTAGACGCAGGACACTACGAGCAGTACTTC. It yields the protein CASSVDAGHYEQYF.

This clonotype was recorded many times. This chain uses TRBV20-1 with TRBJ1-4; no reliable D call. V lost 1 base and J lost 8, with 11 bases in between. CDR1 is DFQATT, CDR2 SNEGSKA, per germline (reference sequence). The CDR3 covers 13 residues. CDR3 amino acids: CSARAIQGEKLFF. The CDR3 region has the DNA TGCAGTGCTAGAGCCATACAAGGCGAAAAACTGTTTTTT.

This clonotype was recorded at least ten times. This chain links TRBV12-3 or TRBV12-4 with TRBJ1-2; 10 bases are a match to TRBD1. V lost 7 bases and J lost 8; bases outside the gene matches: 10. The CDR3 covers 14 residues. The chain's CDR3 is CASTARTGGYGYTF. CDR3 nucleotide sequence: TGTGCCAGCACCGCACGGACAGGGGGGTACGGCTACACCTTC.

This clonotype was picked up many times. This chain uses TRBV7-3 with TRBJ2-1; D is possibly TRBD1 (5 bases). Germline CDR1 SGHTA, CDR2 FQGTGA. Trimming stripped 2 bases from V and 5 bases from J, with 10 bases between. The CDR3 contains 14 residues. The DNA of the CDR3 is TGTGCCAGCAGCTTATCACAGGTGGACAATGAGCAGTTCTTC. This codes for CASSLSQVDNEQFF.